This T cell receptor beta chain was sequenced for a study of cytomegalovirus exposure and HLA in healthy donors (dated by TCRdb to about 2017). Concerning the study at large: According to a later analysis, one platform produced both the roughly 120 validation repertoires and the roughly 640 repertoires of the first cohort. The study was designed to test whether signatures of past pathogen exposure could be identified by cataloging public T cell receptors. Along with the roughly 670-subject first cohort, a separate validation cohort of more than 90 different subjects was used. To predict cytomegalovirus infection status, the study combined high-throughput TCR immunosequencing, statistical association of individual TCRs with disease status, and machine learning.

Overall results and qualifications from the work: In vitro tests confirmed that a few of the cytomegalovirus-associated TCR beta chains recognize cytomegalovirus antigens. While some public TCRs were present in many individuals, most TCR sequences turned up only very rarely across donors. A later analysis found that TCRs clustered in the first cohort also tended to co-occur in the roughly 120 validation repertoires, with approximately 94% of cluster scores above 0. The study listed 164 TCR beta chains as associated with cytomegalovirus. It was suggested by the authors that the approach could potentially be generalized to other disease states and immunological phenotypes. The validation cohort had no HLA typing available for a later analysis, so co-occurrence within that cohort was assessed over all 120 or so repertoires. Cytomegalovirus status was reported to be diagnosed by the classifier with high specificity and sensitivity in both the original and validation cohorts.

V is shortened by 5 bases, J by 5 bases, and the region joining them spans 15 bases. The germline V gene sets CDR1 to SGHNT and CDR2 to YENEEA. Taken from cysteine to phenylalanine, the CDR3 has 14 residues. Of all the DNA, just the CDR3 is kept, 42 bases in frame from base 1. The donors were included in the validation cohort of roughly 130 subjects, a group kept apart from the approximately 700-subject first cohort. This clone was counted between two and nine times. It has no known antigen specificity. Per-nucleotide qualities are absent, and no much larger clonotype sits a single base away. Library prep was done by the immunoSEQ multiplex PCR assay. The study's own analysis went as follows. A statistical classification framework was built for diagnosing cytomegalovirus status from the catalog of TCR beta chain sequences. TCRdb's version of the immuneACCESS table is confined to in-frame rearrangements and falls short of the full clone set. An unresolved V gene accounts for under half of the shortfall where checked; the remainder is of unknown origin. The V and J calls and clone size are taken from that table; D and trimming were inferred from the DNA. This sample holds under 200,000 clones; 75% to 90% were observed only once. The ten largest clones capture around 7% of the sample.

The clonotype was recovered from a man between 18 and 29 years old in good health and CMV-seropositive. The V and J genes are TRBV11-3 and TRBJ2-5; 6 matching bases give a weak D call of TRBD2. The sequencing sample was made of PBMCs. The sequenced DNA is TGTGCCAGCAGCCCCCGACTAGGGGCGGAGACCCAGTACTTC. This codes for CASSPRLGAETQYF.